Each of the 3 T cell receptor beta chains below was sequenced from the same sample in a study of beta chain features in type 1 diabetes. Expressed TCRB transcripts got sequenced, as all isolated RNA was reverse transcribed. Some clones are missing from TCRdb's copy, which holds only in-frame ones; the method was immunoSEQ multiplex PCR. The data contain some 150,000 clones, about a tenth of them singletons. Material: central memory CD4+ T cells from blood. The receptors derive from a woman in her thirties or forties in good health.

This clone has at least ten counts. The rearrangement joins TRBV5-1 to TRBJ1-1, with D tentatively TRBD1 (5 bases). Per germline, CDR1 SGHRS and CDR2 YFSETQ. Trimming pared 0 bases from V and 4 bases from J, leaving 13 bases between. The CDR3 spans 15 residues. CDR3 DNA sequence: TGCGCCAGCAGCTTGGATGCTGGGGGAGGCACTGAAGCTTTCTTT. It codes for CASSLDAGGGTEAFF.

A few counts support this clone. This rearrangement joins TRBV28 to TRBJ1-1; D is perhaps TRBD1 (5 bases). The ends were cut back, 6 bases at V and 7 bases at J, with 12 bases in the middle. The germline V gene has CDR1 MDHEN and CDR2 SYDVKM. The CDR3 runs to 12 residues. The CDR3 bases are TGTGCCAGCAGAGGCACCCAGGGTGAAGCTTTCTTT. Residues: CASRGTQGEAFF. The variable domain in full, with the rest retrieved from reference TRBV28 and TRBJ1-1, is DVKVTQSSRYLVKRTGEKVFLECVQDMDHENMFWYRQDPGLGLRLIYFSYDVKMKEKGDIPEGYSVSREKKERFSLILESASTNQTSMYLCASRGTQGEAFFGQGTRLTVV.

A few counts support this clone. The chain uses TRBV5-1 and TRBJ2-7; a possible D gene is TRBD2 (5 bases). CDR1 is SGHRS and CDR2 is YFSETQ in the germline V gene. This CDR3 is built from 13 residues. Trimming took 7 bases from V and 1 from J, leaving 12 bases between them. For the CDR3, the DNA is TGCGCCAGCGGGAACGGAGGTTCCTACGAGCAGTACTTC. Residues: CASGNGGSYEQYF.